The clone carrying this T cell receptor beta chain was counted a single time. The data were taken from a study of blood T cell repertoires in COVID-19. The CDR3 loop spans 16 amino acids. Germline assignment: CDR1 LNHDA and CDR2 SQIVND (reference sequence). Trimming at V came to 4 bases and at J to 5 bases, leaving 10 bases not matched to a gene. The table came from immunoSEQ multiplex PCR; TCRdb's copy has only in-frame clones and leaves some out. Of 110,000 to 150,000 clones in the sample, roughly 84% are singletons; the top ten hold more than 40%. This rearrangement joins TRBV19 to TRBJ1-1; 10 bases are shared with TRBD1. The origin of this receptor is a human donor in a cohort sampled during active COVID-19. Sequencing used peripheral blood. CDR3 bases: TGTGCCAGTAGTACACGGGACAGGGGAGCGGGAACTGAAGCTTTCTTT. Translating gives CASSTRDRGAGTEAFF.